This TCR beta chain appears in the sequencing data of a study of blood T cell repertoires in COVID-19. Study-level information: Researchers got acute and convalescent COVID-19 samples from the United States, Italy and Spain. The analysed material was cDNA or gDNA that came from T cells, B-cell-depleted T cells, or PBMCs.

Original handling: Estimated nucleated cell counts came from reference gene primer amplification. TCRdb's table, derived via immunoSEQ multiplex PCR, lists solely in-frame clones and lacks some. V, J and clone size derive from that table, while D and trimming were established from the DNA sequence. This table holds 200,000 to 300,000 clones, approximately 81% found once. V was trimmed by 4 bases and J by 3 bases, leaving 12 bases between them. The CDR3 has 14 amino acids. Germline CDR1 reads MNHEY; CDR2 reads SMNVEV (reference sequence). The chain is built from TRBV27 and TRBJ1-1; D ambiguous. The sample taken for sequencing was peripheral blood. The clonotype comes from a man aged 60 to 75 with acute or convalescent COVID-19. The CDR3 protein is CASSWGDRDTEAFF. DNA of the CDR3: TGTGCCAGCAGTTGGGGAGATCGGGACACTGAAGCTTTCTTT.